This T cell receptor beta chain was captured in a study of blood T cell repertoires in COVID-19. Study information: The United States, Italy and Spain supplied acute and convalescent COVID-19 samples. The analysed material was cDNA or gDNA that came from T cells, B-cell-depleted T cells, or PBMCs.

Germline CDR1 is GTSNPN and CDR2 is SVGIG (reference sequence). V was pared by 0 bases and J by 8 bases, with 8 bases between. This CDR3 has 11 residues. Assay used: immunoSEQ multiplex PCR; TCRdb lists only in-frame clones, some missing. This table has roughly 160,000 clones, roughly 87% appearing once. V and J are TRBV30 and TRBJ2-7; perhaps TRBD2 as D (6 bases). Specimen: PBMCs or T cells enriched from blood (not recorded which). The sequence was obtained from a man aged 50-59 years who had recovered from COVID-19. The chain's CDR3 is CAWSVRGKQYF. DNA of the CDR3: TGTGCCTGGAGTGTACGGGGGAAGCAGTACTTC.